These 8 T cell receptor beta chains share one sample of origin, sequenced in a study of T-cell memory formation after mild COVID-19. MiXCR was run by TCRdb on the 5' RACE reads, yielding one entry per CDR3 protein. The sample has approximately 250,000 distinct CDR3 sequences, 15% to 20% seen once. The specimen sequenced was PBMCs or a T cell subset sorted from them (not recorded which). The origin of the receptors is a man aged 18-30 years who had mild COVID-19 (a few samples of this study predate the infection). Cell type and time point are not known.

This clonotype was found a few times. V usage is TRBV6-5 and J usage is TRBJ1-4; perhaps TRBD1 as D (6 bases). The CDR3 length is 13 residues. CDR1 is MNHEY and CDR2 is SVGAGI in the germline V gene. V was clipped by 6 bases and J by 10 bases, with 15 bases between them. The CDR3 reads CASRESGARKLFF. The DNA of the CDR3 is TGTGCCAGCAGAGAATCAGGGGCACGAAAACTGTTTTTT.

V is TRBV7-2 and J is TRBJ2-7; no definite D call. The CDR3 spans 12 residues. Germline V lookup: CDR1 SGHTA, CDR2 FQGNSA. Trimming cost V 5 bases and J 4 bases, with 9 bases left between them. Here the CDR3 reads CASSATRYEQYF. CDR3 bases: TGTGCCAGCAGCGCTACACGATACGAGCAGTACTTC.

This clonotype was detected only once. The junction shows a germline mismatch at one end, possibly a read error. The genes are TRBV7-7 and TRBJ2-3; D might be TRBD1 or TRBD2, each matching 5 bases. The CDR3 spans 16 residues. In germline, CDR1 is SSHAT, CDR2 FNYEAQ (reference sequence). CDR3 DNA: TGTGCTAGCAGCTTGAGCGAGGGGCTAGGTACAGATACGCAGTATTTT. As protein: CASSLSEGLGTDTQYF. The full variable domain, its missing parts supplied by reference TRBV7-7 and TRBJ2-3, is GAGVSQSPRYKVTKRGQDVTLRCDPISSHATLYWYQQALGQGPEFLTYFNYEAQPDKSGLPSDRFSAERPEGSISTLTIQRTEQRDSAMYRCASSLSEGLGTDTQYFGPGTRLTVL.

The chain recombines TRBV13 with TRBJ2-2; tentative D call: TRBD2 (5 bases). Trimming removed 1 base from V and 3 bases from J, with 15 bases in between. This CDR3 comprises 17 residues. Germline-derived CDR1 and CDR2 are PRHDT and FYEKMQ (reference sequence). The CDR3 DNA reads TGTGCCAGCAGCTTAGCCCACCTAACCGGGGACACCGGGGAGCTGTTTTTT. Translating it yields CASSLAHLTGDTGELFF.

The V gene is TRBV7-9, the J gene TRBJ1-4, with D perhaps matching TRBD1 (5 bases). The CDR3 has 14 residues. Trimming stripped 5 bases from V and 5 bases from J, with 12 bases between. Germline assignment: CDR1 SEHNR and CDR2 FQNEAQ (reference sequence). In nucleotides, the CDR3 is TGTGCCAGCAGCACAGGTTTCGAGAATGAAAAACTGTTTTTT. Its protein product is CASSTGFENEKLFF.

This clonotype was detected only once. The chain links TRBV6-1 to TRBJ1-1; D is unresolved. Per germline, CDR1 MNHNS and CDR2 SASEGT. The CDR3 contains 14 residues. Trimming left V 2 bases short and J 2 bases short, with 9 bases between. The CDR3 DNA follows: TGTGCCAGCAGTGAATTGGAGGTTAACACTGAAGCTTTCTTT. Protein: CASSELEVNTEAFF.

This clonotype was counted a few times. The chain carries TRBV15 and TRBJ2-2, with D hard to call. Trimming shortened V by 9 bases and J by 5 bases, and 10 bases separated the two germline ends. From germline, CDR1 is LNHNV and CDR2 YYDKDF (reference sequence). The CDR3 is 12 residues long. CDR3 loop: CATRAETGELFF. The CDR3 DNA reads TGTGCCACAAGGGCCGAAACCGGGGAGCTGTTTTTT.

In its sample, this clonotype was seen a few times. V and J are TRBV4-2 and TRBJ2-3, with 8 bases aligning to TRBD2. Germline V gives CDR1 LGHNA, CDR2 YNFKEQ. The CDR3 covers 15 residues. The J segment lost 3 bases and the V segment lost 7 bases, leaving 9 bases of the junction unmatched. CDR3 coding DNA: TGTGCCAGCACCACCTACGGGGGGGCGACAGATACGCAGTATTTT. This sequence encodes CASTTYGGATDTQYF.